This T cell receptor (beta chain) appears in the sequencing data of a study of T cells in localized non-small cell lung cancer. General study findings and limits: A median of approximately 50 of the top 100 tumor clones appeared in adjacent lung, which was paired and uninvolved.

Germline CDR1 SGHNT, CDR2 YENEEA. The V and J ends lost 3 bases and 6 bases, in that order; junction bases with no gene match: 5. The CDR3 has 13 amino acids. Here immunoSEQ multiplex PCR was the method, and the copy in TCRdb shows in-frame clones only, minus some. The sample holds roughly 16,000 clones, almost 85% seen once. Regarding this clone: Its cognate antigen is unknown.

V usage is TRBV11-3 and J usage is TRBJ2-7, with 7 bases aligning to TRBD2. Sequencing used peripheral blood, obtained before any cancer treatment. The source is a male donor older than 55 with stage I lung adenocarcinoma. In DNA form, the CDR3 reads TGTGCCAGCAGCTTTGGGGAGGGCGGCGAGCAGTACTTC. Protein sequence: CASSFGEGGEQYF.